The T cell receptor (beta chain) described here comes from a study of human CD8 memory T cell subsets. CDR1 LGHNA and CDR2 YSLEER come from the germline V gene. The CDR3 sequence is 15 residues long. Libraries for TCR beta were constructed using UMI-labeled 5' RACE. TCRdb re-called the 5' RACE reads; one entry per CDR3 protein, DNA not given. The specimen's table records over 8,000 distinct CDR3 sequences. The RNA's source was duplicate vials of approximately 150,000 sorted CD8+ T cells per subset. This sequence was found in a human donor in good health. The source material was CD8+ stem-like memory T cells (TSCM and TCM) sorted from PBMCs. Documented subset: stem-like memory CD8 T cells (TSTEM), CCR7+ PD-1- TIGIT-. The chain carries TRBV4-3 and TRBJ2-5; the TCRdb D gene call, TRBD1, has no DNA to confirm it. The CDR3 protein is CASSQEDQGKKTQYF.